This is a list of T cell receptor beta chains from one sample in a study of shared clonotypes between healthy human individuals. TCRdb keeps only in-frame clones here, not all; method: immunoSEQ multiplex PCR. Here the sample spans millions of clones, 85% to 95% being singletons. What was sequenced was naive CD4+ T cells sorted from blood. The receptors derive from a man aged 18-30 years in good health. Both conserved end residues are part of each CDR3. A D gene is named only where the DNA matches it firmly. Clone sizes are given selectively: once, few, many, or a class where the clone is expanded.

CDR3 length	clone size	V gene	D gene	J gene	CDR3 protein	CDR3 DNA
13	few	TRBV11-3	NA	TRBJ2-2	CASSLSGTGELFF	TGTGCCAGCAGCTTATCGGGCACCGGGGAGCTGTTTTTT
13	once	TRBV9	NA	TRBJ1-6	CASSGGGESPLHF	TGTGCCAGCAGCGGAGGGGGGGAATCACCCCTCCACTTT
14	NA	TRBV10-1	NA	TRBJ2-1	CASSQMQSYNEQFF	TGCGCCAGCTCCCAGATGCAGTCCTACAATGAGCAGTTCTTC
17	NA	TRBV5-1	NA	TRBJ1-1	CASSLGGRGWGNTEAFF	TGCGCCAGCAGCTTGGGTGGCAGGGGCTGGGGGAACACTGAAGCTTTCTTT
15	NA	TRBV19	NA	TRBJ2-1	CASSIQSGFYNEQFF	TGTGCCAGTAGTATACAGTCAGGGTTCTACAATGAGCAGTTCTTC
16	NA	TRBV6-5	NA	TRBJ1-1	CASSYSSRGGNTEAFF	TGTGCCAGCAGTTACTCTTCCCGGGGCGGGAACACTGAAGCTTTCTTT
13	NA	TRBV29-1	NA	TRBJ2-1	CSVGQGLNNEQFF	TGCAGCGTTGGGCAGGGGCTAAACAATGAGCAGTTCTTC
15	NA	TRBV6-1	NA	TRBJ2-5	CASSEAPAPGETQYF	TGTGCCAGCAGTGAAGCACCAGCCCCCGGGGAGACCCAGTACTTC
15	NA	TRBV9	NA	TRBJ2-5	CASSVAGTGKETQYF	TGTGCCAGCAGCGTAGCTGGGACGGGGAAAGAGACCCAGTACTTC
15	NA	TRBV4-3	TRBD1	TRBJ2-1	CASSHRDRVRNEQFF	TGCGCCAGCAGCCACCGAGACAGGGTTCGCAATGAGCAGTTCTTC
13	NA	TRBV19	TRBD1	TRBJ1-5	CASSGQGDQPQHF	TGTGCCAGTAGTGGACAGGGGGATCAGCCCCAGCATTTT
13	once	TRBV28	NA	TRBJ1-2	CASTQTANYGYTF	TGTGCCAGCACCCAGACAGCTAACTATGGCTACACCTTC
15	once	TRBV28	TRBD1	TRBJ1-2	CASSFTRGRDYGYTF	TGTGCCAGCAGTTTTACCAGGGGGCGGGACTATGGCTACACCTTC
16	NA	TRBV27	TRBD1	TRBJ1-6	CASSPRAQGGGSPLHF	TGTGCCAGCAGTCCCCGAGCACAGGGGGGCGGCTCACCCCTCCACTTT
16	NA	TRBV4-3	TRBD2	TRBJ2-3	CASSHAGGEGTDTQYF	TGCGCCAGCAGCCACGCGGGAGGGGAAGGGACAGATACGCAGTATTTT
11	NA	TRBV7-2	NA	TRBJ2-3	CASSGIATQYF	TGTGCCAGTAGTGGTATAGCTACGCAGTATTTT
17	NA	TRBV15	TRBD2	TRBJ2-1	CATSKRRGLAGDNGQFF	TGTGCCACCAGCAAAAGAAGGGGACTAGCGGGAGACAATGGGCAGTTCTTC
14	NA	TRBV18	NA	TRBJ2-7	CASSLTQGTYEQYF	TGTGCCAGCTCACTAACGCAGGGTACCTACGAGCAGTACTTC
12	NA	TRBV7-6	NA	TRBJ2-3	CASSSSTDTQYF	TGTGCCAGCAGCTCGAGCACAGATACGCAGTATTTT
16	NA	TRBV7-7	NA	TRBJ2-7	CASSLSGTESSYEQYF	TGTGCTAGCAGCTTATCAGGGACGGAGAGCTCCTACGAGCAGTACTTC
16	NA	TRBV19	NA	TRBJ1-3	CASSILSISSGNTIYF	TGTGCCAGTAGTATATTAAGTATAAGCTCTGGAAACACCATATATTTT
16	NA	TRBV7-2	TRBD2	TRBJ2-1	CASSKPPGLAHNEQFF	TGTGCCAGCAGCAAGCCCCCGGGACTAGCACACAATGAGCAGTTCTTC
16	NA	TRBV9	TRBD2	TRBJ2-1	CASSLSETSGRGEQFF	TGTGCCAGCAGCCTCTCCGAGACTAGCGGGAGGGGTGAGCAGTTCTTC
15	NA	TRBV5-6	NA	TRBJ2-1	CASSLAGGGYNEQFF	TGTGCCAGCAGCTTGGCTGGAGGGGGATACAATGAGCAGTTCTTC
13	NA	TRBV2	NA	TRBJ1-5	CASSEVSYQPQHF	TGTGCCAGCAGTGAAGTCAGTTATCAGCCCCAGCATTTT
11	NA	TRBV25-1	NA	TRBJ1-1	CASRSMGGAFF	TGTGCCAGCAGGAGTATGGGGGGAGCTTTCTTT
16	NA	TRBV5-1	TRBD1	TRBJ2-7	CASSPGQVGTSYEQYF	TGCGCCAGCAGCCCGGGACAGGTTGGTACCTCCTACGAGCAGTACTTC
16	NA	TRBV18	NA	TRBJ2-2	CASSPSKGGITGELFF	TGTGCCAGCTCACCTTCGAAAGGGGGAATCACCGGGGAGCTGTTTTTT
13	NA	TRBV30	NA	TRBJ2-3	CAWRTSSTDTQYF	TGTGCCTGGAGGACCTCTAGCACAGATACGCAGTATTTT
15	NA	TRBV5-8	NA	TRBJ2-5	CASSPGRRGQETQYF	TGTGCCAGCAGCCCAGGCCGGCGGGGCCAAGAGACCCAGTACTTC
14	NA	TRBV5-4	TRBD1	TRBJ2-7	CASSSPGQGAEQYF	TGTGCCAGCAGCTCTCCGGGACAGGGGGCCGAGCAGTACTTC
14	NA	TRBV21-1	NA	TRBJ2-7	CASSKGGLTYEQYF	TGTGCCAGCAGCAAAGGCGGGCTAACCTACGAGCAGTACTTC
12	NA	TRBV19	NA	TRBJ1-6	CASSIGNSPLHF	TGTGCCAGTAGTATAGGGAATTCACCCCTCCACTTT
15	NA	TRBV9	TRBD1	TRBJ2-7	CASSPGQASPLKQYF	TGTGCCAGCAGCCCTGGACAGGCGTCCCCTTTAAAGCAGTACTTC
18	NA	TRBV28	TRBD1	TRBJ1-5	CASSADRGRFFRNQPQHF	TGTGCCAGCAGTGCCGACAGGGGGCGTTTTTTCCGCAATCAGCCCCAGCATTTT
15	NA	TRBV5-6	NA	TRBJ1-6	CASSLWAAGNSPLHF	TGTGCCAGCAGCTTGTGGGCCGCGGGTAATTCACCCCTCCACTTT
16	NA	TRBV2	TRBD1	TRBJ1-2	CARVRDRGSSNYGYTF	TGTGCCAGAGTGCGGGACAGGGGATCATCTAACTATGGCTACACCTTC
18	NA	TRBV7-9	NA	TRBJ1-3	CASSQMRDTQSSGNTIYF	TGTGCCAGCAGCCAGATGCGGGACACTCAAAGCTCTGGAAACACCATATATTTT
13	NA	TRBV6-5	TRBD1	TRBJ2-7	CASTRTGRDEQYF	TGTGCCAGCACCAGGACAGGGCGCGACGAGCAGTACTTC
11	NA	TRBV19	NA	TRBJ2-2	CASSTVGELFF	TGTGCCAGTAGTACTGTCGGGGAGCTGTTTTTT
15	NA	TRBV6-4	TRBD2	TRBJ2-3	CASSLAGGITDTQYF	TGTGCCAGCAGCCTAGCGGGAGGGATCACAGATACGCAGTATTTT
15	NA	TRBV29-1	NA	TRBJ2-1	CSVERVGTSYNEQFF	TGCAGCGTTGAACGGGTGGGAACCTCCTACAATGAGCAGTTCTTC
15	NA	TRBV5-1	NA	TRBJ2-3	CASSLLGLDTDTQYF	TGCGCCAGCAGCTTACTGGGACTTGACACAGATACGCAGTATTTT
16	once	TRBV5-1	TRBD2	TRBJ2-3	CASSFIAGASTDTQYF	TGCGCCAGCAGCTTCATAGCGGGGGCTAGCACAGATACGCAGTATTTT
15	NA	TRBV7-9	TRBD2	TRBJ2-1	CASSYLAGGYNEQFF	TGTGCCAGCAGCTACCTAGCGGGGGGGTACAATGAGCAGTTCTTC
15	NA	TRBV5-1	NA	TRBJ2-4	CASSSGQQAKNIQYF	TGCGCCAGCAGCTCCGGACAGCAAGCCAAAAACATTCAGTACTTC
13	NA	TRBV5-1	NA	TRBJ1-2	CASSLSGVPGYTF	TGCGCCAGCAGCTTGTCGGGAGTCCCTGGCTACACCTTC
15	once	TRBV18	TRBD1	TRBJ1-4	CASSAYRGPNEKLFF	TGTGCCAGCTCAGCCTACAGGGGACCTAATGAAAAACTGTTTTTT
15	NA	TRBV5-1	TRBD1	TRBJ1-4	CASSGSGTGNEKLFF	TGCGCCAGCAGCGGAAGTGGGACAGGGAATGAAAAACTGTTTTTT
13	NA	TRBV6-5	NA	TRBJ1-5	CASTPPGGQPQHF	TGTGCCAGCACGCCTCCCGGAGGACAGCCCCAGCATTTT
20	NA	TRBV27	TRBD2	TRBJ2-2	CASSLALQGTSQVNTGELFF	TGTGCCAGCAGTTTGGCTTTACAGGGGACTAGCCAAGTTAACACCGGGGAGCTGTTTTTT
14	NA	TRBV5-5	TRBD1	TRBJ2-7	CASSSPDRPHEQYF	TGTGCCAGCAGCTCTCCGGACAGGCCCCACGAGCAGTACTTC
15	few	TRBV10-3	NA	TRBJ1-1	CAISESDLLNTEAFF	TGTGCCATCAGTGAGTCAGACTTGCTGAACACTGAAGCTTTCTTT
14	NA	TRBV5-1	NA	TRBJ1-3	CASSLDTAGNTIYF	TGCGCCAGCAGCTTGGACACAGCTGGAAACACCATATATTTT
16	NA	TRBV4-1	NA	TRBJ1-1	CASSRTSRGPGTEAFF	TGCGCCAGCAGCCGAACGAGCCGGGGTCCGGGGACTGAAGCTTTCTTT
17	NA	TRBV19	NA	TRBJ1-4	CASSPRTLQGTNEKLFF	TGTGCCAGTAGTCCCCGTACTCTACAGGGAACTAATGAAAAACTGTTTTTT
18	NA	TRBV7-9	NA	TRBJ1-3	CASSLLEEGPSSGNTIYF	TGTGCCAGCAGCTTATTGGAAGAGGGGCCAAGCTCTGGAAACACCATATATTTT